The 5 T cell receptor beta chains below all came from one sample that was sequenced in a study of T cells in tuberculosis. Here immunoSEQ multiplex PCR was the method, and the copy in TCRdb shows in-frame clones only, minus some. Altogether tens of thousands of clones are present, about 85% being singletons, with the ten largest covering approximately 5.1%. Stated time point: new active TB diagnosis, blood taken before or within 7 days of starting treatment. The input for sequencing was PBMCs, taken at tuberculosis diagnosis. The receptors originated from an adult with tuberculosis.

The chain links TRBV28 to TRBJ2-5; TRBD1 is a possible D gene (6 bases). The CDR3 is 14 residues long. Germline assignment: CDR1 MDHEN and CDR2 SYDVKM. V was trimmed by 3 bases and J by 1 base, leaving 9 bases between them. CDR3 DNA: TGTGCCAGCAGTTTGAGGGACACCCAAGAGACCCAGTACTTC. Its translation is CASSLRDTQETQYF.

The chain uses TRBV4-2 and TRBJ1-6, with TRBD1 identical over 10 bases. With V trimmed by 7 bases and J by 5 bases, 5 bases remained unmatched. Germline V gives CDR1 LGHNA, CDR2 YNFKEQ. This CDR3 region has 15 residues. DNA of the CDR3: TGTGCCAGCACTCCCGGACAGGGGGATAATTCACCCCTCCACTTT. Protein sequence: CASTPGQGDNSPLHF.

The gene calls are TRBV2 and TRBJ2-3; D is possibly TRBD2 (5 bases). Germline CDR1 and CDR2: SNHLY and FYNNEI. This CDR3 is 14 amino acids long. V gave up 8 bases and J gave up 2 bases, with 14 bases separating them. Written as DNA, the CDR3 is TGTGCCAGCCAAGCGGAAGTAATCACAGATACGCAGTATTTT. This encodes CASQAEVITDTQYF.

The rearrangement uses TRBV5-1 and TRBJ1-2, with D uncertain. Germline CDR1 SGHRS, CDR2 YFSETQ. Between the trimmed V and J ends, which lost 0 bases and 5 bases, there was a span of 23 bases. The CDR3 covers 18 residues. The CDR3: CASSLVSLPTRVTYGYTF. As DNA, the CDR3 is TGCGCCAGCAGCTTGGTAAGCCTACCCACCCGGGTTACTTATGGCTACACCTTC.

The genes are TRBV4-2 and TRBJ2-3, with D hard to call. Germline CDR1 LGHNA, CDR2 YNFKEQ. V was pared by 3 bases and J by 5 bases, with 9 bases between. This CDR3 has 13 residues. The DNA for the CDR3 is TGTGCCAGCAGCCAGCAGCGAGGAGATACGCAGTATTTT. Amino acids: CASSQQRGDTQYF.